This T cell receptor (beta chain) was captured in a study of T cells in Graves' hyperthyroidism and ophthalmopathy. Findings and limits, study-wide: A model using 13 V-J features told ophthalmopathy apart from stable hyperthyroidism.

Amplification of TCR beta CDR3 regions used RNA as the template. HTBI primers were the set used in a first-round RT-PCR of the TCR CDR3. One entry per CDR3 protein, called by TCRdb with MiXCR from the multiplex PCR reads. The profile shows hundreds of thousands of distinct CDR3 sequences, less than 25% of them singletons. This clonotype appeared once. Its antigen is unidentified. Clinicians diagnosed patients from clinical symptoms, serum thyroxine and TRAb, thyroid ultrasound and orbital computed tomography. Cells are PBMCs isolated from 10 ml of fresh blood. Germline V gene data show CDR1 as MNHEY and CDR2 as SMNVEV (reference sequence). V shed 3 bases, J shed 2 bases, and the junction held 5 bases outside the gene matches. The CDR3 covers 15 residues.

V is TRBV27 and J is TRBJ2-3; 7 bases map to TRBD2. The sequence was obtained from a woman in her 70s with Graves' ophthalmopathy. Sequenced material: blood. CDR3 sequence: CASSLGGTHTDTQYF. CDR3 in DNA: TGTGCCAGCAGTTTGGGAGGGACCCACACAGATACGCAGTATTTT.